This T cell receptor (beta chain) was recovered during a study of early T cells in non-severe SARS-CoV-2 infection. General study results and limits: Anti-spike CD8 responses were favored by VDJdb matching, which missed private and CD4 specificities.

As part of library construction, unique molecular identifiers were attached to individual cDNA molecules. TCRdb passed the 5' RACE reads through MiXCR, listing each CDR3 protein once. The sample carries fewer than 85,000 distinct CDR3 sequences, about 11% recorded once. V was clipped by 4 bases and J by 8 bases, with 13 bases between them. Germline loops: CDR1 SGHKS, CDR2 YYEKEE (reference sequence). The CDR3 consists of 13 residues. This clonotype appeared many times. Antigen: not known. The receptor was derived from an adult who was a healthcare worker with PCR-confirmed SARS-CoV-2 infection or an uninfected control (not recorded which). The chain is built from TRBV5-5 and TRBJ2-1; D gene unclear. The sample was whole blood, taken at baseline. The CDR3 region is CASSPVGYDEQFF. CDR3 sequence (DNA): TGTGCCAGCAGCCCCGTGGGTTACGATGAGCAGTTCTTC.